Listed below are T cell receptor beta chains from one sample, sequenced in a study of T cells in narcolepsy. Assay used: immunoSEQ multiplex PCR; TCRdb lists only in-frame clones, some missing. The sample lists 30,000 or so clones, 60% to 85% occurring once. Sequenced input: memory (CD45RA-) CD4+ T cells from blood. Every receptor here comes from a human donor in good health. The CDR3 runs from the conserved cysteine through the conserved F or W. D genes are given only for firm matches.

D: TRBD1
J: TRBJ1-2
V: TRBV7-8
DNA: TGTGCCAGCAGCTTAGCGGCAGGGACAGGCCGCGGATATGGCTACACCTTC
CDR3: CASSLAAGTGRGYGYTF

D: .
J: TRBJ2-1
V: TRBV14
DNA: TGTGCCAGCAGCCAGGCTAACTACAATGAGCAGTTCTTC
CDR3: CASSQANYNEQFF

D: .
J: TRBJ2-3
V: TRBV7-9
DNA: TGTGCCAGCAGCTTAGCGGGAGGCACAGATACGCAGTATTTT
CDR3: CASSLAGGTDTQYF

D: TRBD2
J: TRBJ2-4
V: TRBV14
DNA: TGTGCCAGCAGCCAAGATCGAGGAGGACTAGCGGAGAACATTCAGTACTTC
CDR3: CASSQDRGGLAENIQYF

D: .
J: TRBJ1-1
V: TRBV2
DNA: TGTGCCAGCAGTGAAGCCTTAATTGCCGGAGGTTACAGGACTAGTTTGAACACTGAAGCTTTCTTT
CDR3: CASSEALIAGGYRTSLNTEAFF

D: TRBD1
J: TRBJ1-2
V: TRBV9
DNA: TGTGCCAGCACCATGGAGGGACAGGGTAACTATGGCTACACCTTC
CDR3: CASTMEGQGNYGYTF

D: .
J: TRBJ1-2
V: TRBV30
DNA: TGTGCCTGGAGTTCCAAAGGACAAGGAGGGGGCTACACCTTC
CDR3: CAWSSKGQGGGYTF

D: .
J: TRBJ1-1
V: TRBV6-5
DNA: TGTGCCAGCAGTGAAGTCGCTGAAGCTTTCTTT
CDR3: CASSEVAEAFF

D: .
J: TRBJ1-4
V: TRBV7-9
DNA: TGTGCCAGCAGCTTACGGGGAGGACAAACTAATGAAAAACTGTTTTTT
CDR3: CASSLRGGQTNEKLFF

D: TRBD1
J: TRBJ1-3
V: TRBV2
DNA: TGTGCCAGCAGTGAAGCGAGGACAGGGAGAAACACCATATATTTT
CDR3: CASSEARTGRNTIYF

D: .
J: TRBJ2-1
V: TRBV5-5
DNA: TGTGCCAGCAGCACCGGAGGGCATAAGGGGTCTTTTGAGCAGTTCTTC
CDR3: CASSTGGHKGSFEQFF

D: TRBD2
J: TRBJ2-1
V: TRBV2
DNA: TGTGCCAGCAGGCCTGCCGGGACTAGCGGAACTTACAATGAGCAGTTCTTC
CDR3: CASRPAGTSGTYNEQFF

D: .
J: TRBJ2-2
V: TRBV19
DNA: TGTGCCAGTAGTATAAAGGGATCGGGTACCGGGGAGCTGTTTTTT
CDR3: CASSIKGSGTGELFF